This T cell receptor beta chain was sequenced in a study of cytomegalovirus exposure and HLA in healthy donors. The CDR3 runs 14 residues. Germline V CDR1 and CDR2: SGHNT, YYREEE (reference sequence). The study ran its PCR with 60 Vbeta and 13 Jbeta primers. The data were produced by immunoSEQ multiplex PCR, yet TCRdb's version contains in-frame clones alone and is incomplete. This sample has tens of thousands of clones, with around 80% found just once. About this clone itself: Germline and junction disagree at one end, which may indicate a read error.

Sequencing was done on a sample of PBMCs. The chain employs TRBV5-4 and TRBJ1-2; 8 bases map to TRBD1. The TCR originated in a man in his forties or fifties in good health and CMV-seronegative. The CDR3 loop is CASSPGQGRYGHTF. In nucleotides, the CDR3 is TGTGCCAGCAGCCCTGGACAGGGTAGATATGGCCACACCTTC.